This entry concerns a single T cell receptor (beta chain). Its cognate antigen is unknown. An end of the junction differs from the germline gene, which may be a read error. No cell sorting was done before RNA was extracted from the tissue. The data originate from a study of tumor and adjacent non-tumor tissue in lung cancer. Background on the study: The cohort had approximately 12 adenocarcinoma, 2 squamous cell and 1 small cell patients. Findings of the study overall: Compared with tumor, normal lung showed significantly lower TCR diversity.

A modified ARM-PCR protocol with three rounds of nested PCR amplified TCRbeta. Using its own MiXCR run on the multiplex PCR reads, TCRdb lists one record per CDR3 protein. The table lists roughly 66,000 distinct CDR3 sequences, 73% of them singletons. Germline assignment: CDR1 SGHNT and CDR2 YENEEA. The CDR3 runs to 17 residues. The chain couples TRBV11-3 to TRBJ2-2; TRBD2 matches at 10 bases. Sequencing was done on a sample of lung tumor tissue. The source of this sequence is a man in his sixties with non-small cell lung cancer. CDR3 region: CASSLDRTSGNTGELYF. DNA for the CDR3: TGTGCCAGCAGCTTAGACAGGACTAGCGGCAACACCGGAGAGCTGTATTTT. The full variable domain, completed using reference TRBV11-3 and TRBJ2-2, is EAGVVQSPRYKIIEKKQPVAFWCNPISGHNTLYWYLQNLGQGPELLIRYENEEAVDDSQLPKDRFSAERLKGVDSTLKIQPAELGDSAVYLCASSLDRTSGNTGELYFGEGSRLTVL.